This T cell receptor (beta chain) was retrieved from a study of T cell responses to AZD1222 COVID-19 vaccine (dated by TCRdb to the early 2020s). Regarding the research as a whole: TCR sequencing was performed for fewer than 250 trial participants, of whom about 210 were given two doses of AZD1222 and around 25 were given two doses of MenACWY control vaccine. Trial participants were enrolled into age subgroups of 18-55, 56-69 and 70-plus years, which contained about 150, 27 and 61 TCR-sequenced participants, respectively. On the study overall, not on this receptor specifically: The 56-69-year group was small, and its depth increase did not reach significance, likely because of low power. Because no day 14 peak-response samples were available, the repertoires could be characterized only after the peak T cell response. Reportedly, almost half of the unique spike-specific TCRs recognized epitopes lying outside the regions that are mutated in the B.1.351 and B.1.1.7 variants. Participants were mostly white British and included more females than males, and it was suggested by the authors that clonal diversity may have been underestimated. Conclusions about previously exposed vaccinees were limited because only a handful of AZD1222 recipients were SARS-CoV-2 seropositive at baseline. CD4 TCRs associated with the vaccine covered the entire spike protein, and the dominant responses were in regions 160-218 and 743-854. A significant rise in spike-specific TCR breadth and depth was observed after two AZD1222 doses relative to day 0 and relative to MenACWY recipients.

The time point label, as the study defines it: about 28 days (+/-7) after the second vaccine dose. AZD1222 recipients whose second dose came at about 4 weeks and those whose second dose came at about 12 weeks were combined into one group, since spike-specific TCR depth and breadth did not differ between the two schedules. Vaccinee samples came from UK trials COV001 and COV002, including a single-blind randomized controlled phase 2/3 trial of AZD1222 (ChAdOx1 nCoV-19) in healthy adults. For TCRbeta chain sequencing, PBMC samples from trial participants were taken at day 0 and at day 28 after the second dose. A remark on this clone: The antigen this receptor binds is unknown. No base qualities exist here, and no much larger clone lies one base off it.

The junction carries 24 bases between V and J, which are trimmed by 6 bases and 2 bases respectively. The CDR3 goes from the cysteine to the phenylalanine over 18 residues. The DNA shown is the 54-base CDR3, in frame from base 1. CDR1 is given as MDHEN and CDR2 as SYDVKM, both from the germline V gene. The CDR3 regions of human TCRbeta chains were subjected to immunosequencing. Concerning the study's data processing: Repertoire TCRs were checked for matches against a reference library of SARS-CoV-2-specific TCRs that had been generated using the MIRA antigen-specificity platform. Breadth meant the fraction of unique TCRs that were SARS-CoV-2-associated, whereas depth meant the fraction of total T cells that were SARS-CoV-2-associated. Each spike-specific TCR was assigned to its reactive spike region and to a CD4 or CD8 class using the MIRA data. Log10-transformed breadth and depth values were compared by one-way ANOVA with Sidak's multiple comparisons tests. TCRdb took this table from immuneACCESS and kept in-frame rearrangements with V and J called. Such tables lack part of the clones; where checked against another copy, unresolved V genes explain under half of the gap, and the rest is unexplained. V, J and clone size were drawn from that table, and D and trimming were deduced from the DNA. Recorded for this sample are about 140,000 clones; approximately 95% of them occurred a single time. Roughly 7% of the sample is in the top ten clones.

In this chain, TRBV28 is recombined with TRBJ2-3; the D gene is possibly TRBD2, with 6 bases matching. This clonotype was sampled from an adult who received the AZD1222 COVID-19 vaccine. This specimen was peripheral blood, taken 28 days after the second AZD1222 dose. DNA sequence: TGTGCCAGCAGCTCCCCCTATCGACTAGATGGCCACACAGATACGCAGTATTTT. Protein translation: CASSSPYRLDGHTDTQYF.